This TCR beta chain derives from a study of Graves' ophthalmopathy and Graves' hyperthyroidism. It was on clinical symptoms, serum thyroxine, TRAb, thyroid ultrasound and orbital computed tomography that diagnosis relied. RNA transcripts were the source from which TCR beta CDR3 regions were amplified. The first-round RT-PCR employed HTBI primers together with the Qiagen OneStep RT-PCR kit. A multiplex PCR was then performed as the second round. TCRdb re-called the multiplex PCR reads with MiXCR, one entry per CDR3 protein. The data show fewer than 650,000 distinct CDR3 sequences, approximately 22% seen once. The V gene lost 2 bases and the J gene lost 16 bases, with 12 bases spanning the gap. Germline lookup yields CDR1 GTSNPN and CDR2 SVGIG (reference sequence). The CDR3 is made up of 11 amino acids.

The receptor's source is a young woman with stable Graves' hyperthyroidism. Some clones in this sample may be carry-over from other donors' samples. Sequenced material: peripheral blood. This chain links TRBV30 with TRBJ1-6; D call uncertain. CDR3 amino acids: CAWSSRRGLHF. The CDR3 nucleotides read TGTGCCTGGAGTTCGAGAAGAGGACTCCACTTT.